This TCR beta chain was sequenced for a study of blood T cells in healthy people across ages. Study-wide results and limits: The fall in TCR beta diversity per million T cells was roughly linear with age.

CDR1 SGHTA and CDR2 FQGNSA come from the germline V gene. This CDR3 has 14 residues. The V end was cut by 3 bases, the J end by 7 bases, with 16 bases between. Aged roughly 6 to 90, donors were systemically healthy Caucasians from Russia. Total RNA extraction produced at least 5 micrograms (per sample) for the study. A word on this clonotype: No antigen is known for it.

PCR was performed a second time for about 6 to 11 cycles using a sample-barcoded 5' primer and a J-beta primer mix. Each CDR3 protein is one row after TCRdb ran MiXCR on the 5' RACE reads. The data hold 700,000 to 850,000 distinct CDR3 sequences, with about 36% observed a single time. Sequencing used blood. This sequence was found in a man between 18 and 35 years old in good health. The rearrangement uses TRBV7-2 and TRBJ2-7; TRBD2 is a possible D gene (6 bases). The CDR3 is CASSLGGRYNEQYF. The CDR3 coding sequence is TGTGCCAGCAGCTTGGGGGGTCGCTACAATGAGCAGTACTTC. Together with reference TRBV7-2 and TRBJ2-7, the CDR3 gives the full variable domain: GAGVSQSPSNKVTEKGKDVELRCDPISGHTALYWYRQSLGQGLEFLIYFQGNSAPDKSGLPSDRFSAERTGGSVSTLTIQRTQQEDSAVYLCASSLGGRYNEQYFGPGTRLTVT.